This TCR beta chain was retrieved from a study of cytomegalovirus exposure and HLA in healthy donors. The study, taken as a whole, reports: Within the data, a cluster of highly shared sequence variants was likely a sequencing artifact. In a later analysis, donors in an Asian-associated ancestry cluster reportedly had fewer N-insertions in productive TCRs than the cohort mean. What TCR beta sequences reportedly achieved was accurate prediction of HLA-A and HLA-B alleles in most subjects. The sole available immune exposure information was CMV serostatus.

Deletions cut 4 bases from V and 5 bases from J, with 13 bases between. This CDR3 has 13 amino acids. Germline V gives CDR1 SGHNT, CDR2 YYREEE (reference sequence). In regard to this clone: What it recognizes is unknown.

Primers: 60 Vbeta forward and 13 Jbeta reverse. The protocol was immunoSEQ multiplex PCR, while the TCRdb copy is restricted to in-frame clones and leaves out a portion. The repertoire consists of about 170,000 clones, with 70% to 80% occurring once and the leading ten covering roughly 0.82%. The chain employs TRBV5-4 and TRBJ2-7; the D gene is possibly TRBD2 (7 bases). The sequencing sample was made of PBMCs. The sequence was obtained from a female donor in good health and CMV-seronegative. CDR3 residues: CASSPEGGNEQYF. CDR3 DNA: TGTGCCAGCAGCCCCGAGGGGGGGAACGAGCAGTACTTC.